This T cell receptor (beta chain) was recovered during a study of early T cells in non-severe SARS-CoV-2 infection. The overall study: Sequenced bulk RNA came from whole blood that was unsorted, and chains were unpaired.

V lost 5 bases, J lost 2 bases, and 9 bases lay in between. Germline assignment: CDR1 SGHTA and CDR2 FQGTGA. This CDR3 comprises 13 residues. The TCR library protocol was used to attach unique molecular identifiers. These identifiers were attached to individual cDNA molecules. TCRdb analysed the 5' RACE reads with MiXCR anew, one entry per CDR3 protein. Of about 71,000 distinct CDR3 sequences listed, roughly 15% were seen once; the top ten hold 11% to 15%. This clonotype was found many times. The target antigen is unknown. Study-wide findings and caveats: CD4 and private specificities were missed by VDJdb matching, which favored anti-spike CD8 responses.

The chain carries TRBV7-3 and TRBJ2-5; D is unclear. Sequencing was carried out using whole blood. This clonotype originated in an adult who was a healthcare worker with PCR-confirmed SARS-CoV-2 infection or an uninfected control (not recorded which). The CDR3 loop reads CASSPARQETQYF. The DNA for the CDR3 is TGTGCCAGCAGCCCAGCGAGACAAGAGACCCAGTACTTC.